What follows is one T cell receptor beta chain and its context. The antigen is not known. Preparing the TCRbeta library involved the use of unique molecular identifiers. MiXCR, applied by TCRdb to the PCR reads, yields one record per CDR3 protein. The data contain approximately 290,000 distinct CDR3 sequences, around 10% of them seen just once; the ten biggest clones take up around 20%. These data originate in a study of T-cell reconstitution after alpha-beta-depleted transplantation in children. The study, taken as a whole, reports: Newly generated T cells supplied most T-cell counts and diversity one year post-transplant. Roughly two months post-transplant, alpha-beta T cells reportedly originated from several hundred graft clones that had expanded. Surviving recipient T cells and thymic progenitors accounted for the high day-60 TCRbeta diversity observed in some patients.

The CDR3 totals 14 residues. Looked up from germline, CDR1 is SNHLY and CDR2 is FYNNEI. Trimming removed 1 base from V and 2 bases from J; junction bases left unmatched: 1. This chain uses TRBV2 with TRBJ2-7; 8 positions match TRBD2. Sequenced material: peripheral blood, taken 180 days after TCRalphabeta/CD19-depleted stem cell transplant. The source of this sequence is a male patient aged 2 to 10 who had a stem cell transplant for chronic granulomatous disease, so the T cells may come from the graft donor. The CDR3 sequence is CASSEGGRPYEQYF. CDR3 nucleotides: TGTGCCAGCAGTGAAGGCGGGAGGCCCTACGAGCAGTACTTC. The complete variable domain, with remaining parts taken from reference TRBV2 and TRBJ2-7, reads EPEVTQTPSHQVTQMGQEVILRCVPISNHLYFYWYRQILGQKVEFLVSFYNNEISEKSEIFDDQFSVERPDGSNFTLKIRSTKLEDSAMYFCASSEGGRPYEQYFGPGTRLTVT.